The subject of this entry is one TCR beta chain. This sample is drawn from a study of OX40 agonist ivuxolimab in advanced cancers. Data came from immunoSEQ multiplex PCR; TCRdb stores just in-frame clones and leaves some out. The sample consists of 65,000 to 80,000 clones, approximately 90% of them appearing once. The V segment lost 5 bases and the J segment 5 bases; nucleotides outside the gene matches: 7. CDR1 SGHTA and CDR2 FQGNSA come from the germline V gene. The CDR3 runs 16 residues. Source: CD4+ or CD8+ T cells sorted from blood, taken in a trial of the OX40 agonist ivuxolimab. This chain uses TRBV7-2 with TRBJ2-1, with TRBD2 matching over 12 bases. This clonotype was obtained from an adult with an advanced solid tumor such as melanoma, head and neck, liver or kidney cancer. Here the CDR3 DNA reads TGTGCCAGCAGCGCAAAAGGACTAGCGGGAAACAATGAGCAGTTCTTC. It translates to CASSAKGLAGNNEQFF. Using reference TRBV7-2 and TRBJ2-1 for the parts outside the CDR3, the full variable domain is GAGVSQSPSNKVTEKGKDVELRCDPISGHTALYWYRQSLGQGLEFLIYFQGNSAPDKSGLPSDRFSAERTGGSVSTLTIQRTQQEDSAVYLCASSAKGLAGNNEQFFGPGTRLTVL.